This entry is about one T cell receptor (beta chain). This CDR3 comprises 17 residues. J gave up 2 bases and V 5 bases, and 12 bases lay outside the gene matches. Looked up from germline, CDR1 is SGHTA and CDR2 is FQGNSA. This sample is part of a study of blood T cells in healthy people across ages. Using a J-beta primer mix together with a sample-barcoded 5' primer, a second PCR was run for roughly 6 to 11 cycles. Tagging of each cDNA molecule was performed by a template-switch adaptor with 12 random nucleotides. TCRdb independently ran MiXCR on the 5' RACE reads; one entry per CDR3 protein. In the table there are about 1.5 million distinct CDR3 sequences, 35% to 45% of which are singletons.

The sequence was obtained from a woman aged 18-29 years in good health. The chain employs TRBV7-2 and TRBJ2-4; 7 bases match TRBD1. Sequenced material: blood. The CDR3, as DNA: TGTGCCAGCAGCCTCGACAGGGATGGGCTGACCAAAAACATTCAGTACTTC. This sequence encodes CASSLDRDGLTKNIQYF.